This T cell receptor (beta chain) was documented in a study of T cell responses to AZD1222 COVID-19 vaccine. The study, taken as a whole, reports: The study sampled repertoires only after the peak T cell response. Vaccination with two AZD1222 doses was followed by a rise in Spike-specific TCR breadth and depth. Clonal diversity was possibly underestimated, and the donors were mostly white British, with more females.

Trimming pared 3 bases from V and 7 bases from J, leaving 6 bases between. The CDR3 is 12 amino acids. This clone has just one count. As yet, its antigen is unknown. The repertoire was sequenced with immunoSEQ multiplex PCR; TCRdb's copy has only in-frame clones and lacks some. Counted here are 95,000 to 150,000 clones, 70% to 90% occurring once; the ten biggest clones make up approximately 8.8%. The chain has TRBV12-3 or TRBV12-4 and TRBJ2-2, with D perhaps TRBD2 (5 bases). The clonotype comes from an adult in good health. The source was peripheral blood, collected on day 0 of AZD1222 vaccination. CDR3: CASSFRGGELFF. The CDR3 DNA follows: TGTGCCAGCAGTTTCCGGGGCGGGGAGCTGTTTTTT.